This T cell receptor beta chain derives from a study of T cells after yellow fever vaccination. Overall study: Preparation of the low-cell-number fractions used SMART-Seq v4 Ultra Low Input. Study observations and caveats: Detected again after the booster were most primary-vaccination clones, at 95% to 96% CD4 and approximately 85% CD8.

TCR cDNA was made by 5'RACE template switching, adding a universal primer site and UMIs. TCRdb reprocessed the 5' RACE reads with MiXCR, giving one entry per CDR3 protein. Among about 310,000 distinct CDR3 sequences, around 3.6% were seen once, and the ten largest hold about 20%. In its sample, this clonotype was seen many times. What it recognizes is unknown. This CDR3 has 10 residues. CDR1 and CDR2 from the germline V gene are MNHEY and SVGEGT. Sequencing used PBMCs, obtained on the day of the yellow fever booster vaccination. The sequence was obtained from a man aged 18 to 29 who received the YFV17D yellow fever vaccine. The chain recombines TRBV6-2 or TRBV6-3 with TRBJ2-7; perhaps TRBD2 as D (6 bases). In DNA form, the CDR3 reads TGTCCAAGGAGGGGCTACGAGCAGTACTTC. Its translation is CPRRGYEQYF.